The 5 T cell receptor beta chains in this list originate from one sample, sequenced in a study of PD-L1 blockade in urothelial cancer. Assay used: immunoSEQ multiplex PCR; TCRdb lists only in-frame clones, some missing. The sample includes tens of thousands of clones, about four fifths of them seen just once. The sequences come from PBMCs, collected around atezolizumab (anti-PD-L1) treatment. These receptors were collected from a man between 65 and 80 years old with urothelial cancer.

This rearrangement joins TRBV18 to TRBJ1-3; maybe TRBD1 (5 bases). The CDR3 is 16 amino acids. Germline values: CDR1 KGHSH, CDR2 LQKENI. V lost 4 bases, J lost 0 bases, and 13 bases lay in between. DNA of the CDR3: TGTGCCAGCTCACGGGGGGGGACGACCTCTGGAAACACCATATATTTT. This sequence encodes CASSRGGTTSGNTIYF.

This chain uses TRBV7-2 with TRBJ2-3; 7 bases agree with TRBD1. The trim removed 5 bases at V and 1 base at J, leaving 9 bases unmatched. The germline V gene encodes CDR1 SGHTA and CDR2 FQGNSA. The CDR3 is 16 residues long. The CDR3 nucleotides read TGTGCCAGCAGCGAAACCGGACAGGCTCGCACAGATACGCAGTATTTT. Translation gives CASSETGQARTDTQYF.

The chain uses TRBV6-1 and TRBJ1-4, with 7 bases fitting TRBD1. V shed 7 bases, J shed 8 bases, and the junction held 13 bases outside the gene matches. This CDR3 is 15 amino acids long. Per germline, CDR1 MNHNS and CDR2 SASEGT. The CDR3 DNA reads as TGTGCCAGCAATCAAAGGGGGCAGCTCCGAGAAAAACTGTTTTTT. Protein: CASNQRGQLREKLFF.

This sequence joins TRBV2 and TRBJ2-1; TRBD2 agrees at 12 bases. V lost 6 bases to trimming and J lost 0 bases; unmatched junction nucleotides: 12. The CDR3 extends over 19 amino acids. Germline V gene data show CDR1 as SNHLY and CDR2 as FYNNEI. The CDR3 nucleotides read TGTGCCAGCAGGGAGACGGGACTAGCGGGTCCCCGCTCCTACAATGAGCAGTTCTTC. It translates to CASRETGLAGPRSYNEQFF. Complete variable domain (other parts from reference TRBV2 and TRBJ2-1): EPEVTQTPSHQVTQMGQEVILRCVPISNHLYFYWYRQILGQKVEFLVSFYNNEISEKSEIFDDQFSVERPDGSNFTLKIRSTKLEDSAMYFCASRETGLAGPRSYNEQFFGPGTRLTVL.

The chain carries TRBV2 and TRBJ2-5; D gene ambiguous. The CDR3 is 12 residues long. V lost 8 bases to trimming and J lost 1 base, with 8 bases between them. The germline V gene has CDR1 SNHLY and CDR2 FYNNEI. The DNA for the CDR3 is TGTGCCAGCGGGCCGATCCAAGAGACCCAGTACTTC. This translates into CASGPIQETQYF. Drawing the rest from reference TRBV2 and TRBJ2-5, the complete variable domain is EPEVTQTPSHQVTQMGQEVILRCVPISNHLYFYWYRQILGQKVEFLVSFYNNEISEKSEIFDDQFSVERPDGSNFTLKIRSTKLEDSAMYFCASGPIQETQYFGPGTRLLVL.